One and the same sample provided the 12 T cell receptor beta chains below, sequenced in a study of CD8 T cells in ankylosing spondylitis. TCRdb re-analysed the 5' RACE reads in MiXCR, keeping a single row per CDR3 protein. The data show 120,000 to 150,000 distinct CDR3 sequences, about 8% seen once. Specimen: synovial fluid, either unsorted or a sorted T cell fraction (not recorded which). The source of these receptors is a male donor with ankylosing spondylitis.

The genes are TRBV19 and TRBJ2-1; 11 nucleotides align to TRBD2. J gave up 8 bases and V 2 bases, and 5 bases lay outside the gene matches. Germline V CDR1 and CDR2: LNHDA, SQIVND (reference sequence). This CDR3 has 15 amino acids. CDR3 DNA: TGTGCCAGTAGTATAACCGGGACTAGCGGTTATGAGCAGTTCTTC. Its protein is CASSITGTSGYEQFF.

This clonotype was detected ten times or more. CDR3 DNA sequence: TGCAGTGCTAGAGATCACACAGGGAGGATCACCGGGGAGCTGTTTTTT. This codes for CSARDHTGRITGELFF. V and J are TRBV20-1 and TRBJ2-2, with D possibly called TRBD1 or TRBD2 (6 bases each). CDR1 is DFQATT and CDR2 is SNEGSKA in the germline V gene (reference sequence). Trimming shortened V by 0 bases and J by 4 bases, and 15 bases separated the two germline ends. This CDR3 has 16 residues.

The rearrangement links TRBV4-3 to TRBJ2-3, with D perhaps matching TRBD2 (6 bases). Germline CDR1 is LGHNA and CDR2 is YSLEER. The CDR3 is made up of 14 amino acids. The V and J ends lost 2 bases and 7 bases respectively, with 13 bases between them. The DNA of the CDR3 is TGCGCCAGCAGCCAATTAACTAGCTCCAATACGCAGTATTTT. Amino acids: CASSQLTSSNTQYF.

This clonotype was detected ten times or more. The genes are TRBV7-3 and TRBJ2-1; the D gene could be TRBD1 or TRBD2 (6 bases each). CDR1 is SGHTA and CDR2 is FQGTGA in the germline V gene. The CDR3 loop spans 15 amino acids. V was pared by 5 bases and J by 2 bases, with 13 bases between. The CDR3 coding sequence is TGTGCCAGCAGCACACGGGGGCAGCCCTACAATGAGCAGTTCTTC. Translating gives CASSTRGQPYNEQFF.

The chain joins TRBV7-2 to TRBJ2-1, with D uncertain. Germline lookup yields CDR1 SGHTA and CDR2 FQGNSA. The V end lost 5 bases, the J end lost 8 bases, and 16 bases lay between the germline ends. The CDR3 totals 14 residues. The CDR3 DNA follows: TGTGCCAGCAGCCGCGCCTTCATAGCCCATGAGCAGTTCTTC. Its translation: CASSRAFIAHEQFF. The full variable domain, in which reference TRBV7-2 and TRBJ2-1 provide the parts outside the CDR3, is GAGVSQSPSNKVTEKGKDVELRCDPISGHTALYWYRQSLGQGLEFLIYFQGNSAPDKSGLPSDRFSAERTGGSVSTLTIQRTQQEDSAVYLCASSRAFIAHEQFFGPGTRLTVL.

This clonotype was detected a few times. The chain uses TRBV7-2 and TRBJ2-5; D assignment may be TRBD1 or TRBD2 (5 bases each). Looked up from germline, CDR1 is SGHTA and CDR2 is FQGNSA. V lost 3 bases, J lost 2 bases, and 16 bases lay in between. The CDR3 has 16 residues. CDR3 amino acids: CASSFVSGTAQETQYF. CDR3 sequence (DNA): TGTGCCAGCAGCTTCGTCTCCGGGACGGCTCAAGAGACCCAGTACTTC.

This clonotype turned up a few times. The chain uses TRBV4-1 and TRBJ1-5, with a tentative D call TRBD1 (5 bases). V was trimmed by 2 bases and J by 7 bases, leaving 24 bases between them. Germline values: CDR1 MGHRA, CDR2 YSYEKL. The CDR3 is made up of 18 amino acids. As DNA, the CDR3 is TGCGCCAGCAGCCAATCCCGTCTGGGGGTGGGGAGGACGCAGCCCCAGCATTTT. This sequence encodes CASSQSRLGVGRTQPQHF.

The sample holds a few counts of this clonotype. The CDR3 protein is CASSLPTGRAGELFF. The CDR3 nucleotides read TGCGCCAGCAGCTTGCCGACAGGCAGGGCCGGGGAGCTGTTTTTT. The chain has TRBV5-1 and TRBJ2-2; D might be TRBD1 (6 bases). CDR1 and CDR2 from the germline V gene are SGHRS and YFSETQ. The germline V and J ends were trimmed by 1 base and 6 bases, with 13 bases remaining between them. The CDR3 runs to 15 residues.

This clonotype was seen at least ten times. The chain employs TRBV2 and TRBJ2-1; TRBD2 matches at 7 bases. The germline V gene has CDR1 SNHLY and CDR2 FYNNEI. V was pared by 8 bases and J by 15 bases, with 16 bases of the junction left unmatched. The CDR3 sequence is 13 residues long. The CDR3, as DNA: TGTGCCAGCGGCCCCGGGACTACCGCTGTGACGTTCTTC. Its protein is CASGPGTTAVTFF.

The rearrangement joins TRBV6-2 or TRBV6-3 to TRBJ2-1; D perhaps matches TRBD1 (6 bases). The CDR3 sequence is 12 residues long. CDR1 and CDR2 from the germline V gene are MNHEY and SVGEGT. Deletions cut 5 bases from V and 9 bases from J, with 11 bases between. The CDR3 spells CASSNRVGEQFF. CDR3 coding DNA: TGTGCCAGCAGTAACAGGGTCGGTGAGCAGTTCTTC.

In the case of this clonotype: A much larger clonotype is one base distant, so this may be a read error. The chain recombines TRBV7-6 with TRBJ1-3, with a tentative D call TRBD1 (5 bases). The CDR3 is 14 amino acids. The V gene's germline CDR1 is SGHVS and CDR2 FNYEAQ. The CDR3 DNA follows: TGTGCCAGCAGCTTAGGACAGCCGGGAAACGCCATATATTTT. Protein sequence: CASSLGQPGNAIYF. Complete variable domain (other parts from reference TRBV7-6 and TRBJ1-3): GAGVSQSPRYKVTKRGQDVALRCDPISGHVSLYWYRQALGQGPEFLTYFNYEAQQDKSGLPNDRFSAERPEGSISTLTIQRTEQRDSAMYRCASSLGQPGNAIYFGEGSWLTVV.

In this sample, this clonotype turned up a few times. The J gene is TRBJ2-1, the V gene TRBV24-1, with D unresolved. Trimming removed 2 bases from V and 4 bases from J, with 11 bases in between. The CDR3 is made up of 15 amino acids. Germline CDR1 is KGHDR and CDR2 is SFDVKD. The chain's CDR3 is CATSDSGVLYNEQFF. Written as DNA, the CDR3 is TGTGCCACCAGTGATTCAGGTGTCTTGTACAATGAGCAGTTCTTC.